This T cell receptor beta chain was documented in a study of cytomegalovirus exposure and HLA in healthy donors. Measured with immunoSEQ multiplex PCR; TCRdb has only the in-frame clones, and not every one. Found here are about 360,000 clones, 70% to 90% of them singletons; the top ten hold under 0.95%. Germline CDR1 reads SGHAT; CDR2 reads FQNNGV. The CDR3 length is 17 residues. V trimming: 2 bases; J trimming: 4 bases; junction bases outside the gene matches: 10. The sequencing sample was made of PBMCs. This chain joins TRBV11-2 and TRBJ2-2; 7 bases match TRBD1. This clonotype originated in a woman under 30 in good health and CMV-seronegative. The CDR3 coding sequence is TGTGCCAGCAGCTTAATGCGCCTCACAGGGGTCACCGGGGAGCTGTTTTTT. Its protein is CASSLMRLTGVTGELFF.